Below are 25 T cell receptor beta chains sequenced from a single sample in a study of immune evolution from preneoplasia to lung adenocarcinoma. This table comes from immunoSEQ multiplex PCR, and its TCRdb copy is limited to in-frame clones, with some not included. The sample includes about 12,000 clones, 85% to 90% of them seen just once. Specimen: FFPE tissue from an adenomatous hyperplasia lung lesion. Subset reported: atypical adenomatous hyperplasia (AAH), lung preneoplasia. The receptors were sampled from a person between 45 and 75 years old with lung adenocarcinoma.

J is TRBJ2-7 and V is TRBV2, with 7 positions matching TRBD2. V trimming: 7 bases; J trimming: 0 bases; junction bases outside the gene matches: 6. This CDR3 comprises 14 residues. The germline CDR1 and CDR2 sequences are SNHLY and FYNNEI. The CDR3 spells CASNRGGTSYEQYF. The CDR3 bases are TGTGCCAGCAACCGGGGAGGGACCTCCTACGAGCAGTACTTC. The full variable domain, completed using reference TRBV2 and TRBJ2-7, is EPEVTQTPSHQVTQMGQEVILRCVPISNHLYFYWYRQILGQKVEFLVSFYNNEISEKSEIFDDQFSVERPDGSNFTLKIRSTKLEDSAMYFCASNRGGTSYEQYFGPGTRLTVT.

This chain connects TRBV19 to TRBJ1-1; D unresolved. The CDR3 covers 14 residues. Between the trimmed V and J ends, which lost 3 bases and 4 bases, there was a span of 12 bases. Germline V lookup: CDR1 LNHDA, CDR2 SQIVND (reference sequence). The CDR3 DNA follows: TGTGCCAGTAGTATGGATCGGATCGGCACTGAAGCTTTCTTT. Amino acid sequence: CASSMDRIGTEAFF.

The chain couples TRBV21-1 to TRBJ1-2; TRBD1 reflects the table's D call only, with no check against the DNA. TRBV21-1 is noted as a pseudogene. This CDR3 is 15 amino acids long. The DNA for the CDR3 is TGTGCCAGCAGCGCCCTGGGACAGGGGGTGGGGGGCTACACCTTC. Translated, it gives CASSALGQGVGGYTF.

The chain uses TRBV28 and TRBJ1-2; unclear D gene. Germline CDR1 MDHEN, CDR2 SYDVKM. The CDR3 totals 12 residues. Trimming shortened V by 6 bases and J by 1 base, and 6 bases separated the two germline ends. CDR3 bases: TGTGCCAGCAGGCGATTTAACTATGGCTACACCTTC. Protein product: CASRRFNYGYTF.

The CDR3 DNA follows: TGTGCCAGAGGACAGGCCGGGGAATACAATGAGCAGTTCTTC. The encoded protein is CARGQAGEYNEQFF. The gene calls are TRBV2 and TRBJ2-1; 7 bases match TRBD1. The germline gives CDR1 SNHLY, CDR2 FYNNEI. V shed 9 bases and J 4 bases; nucleotides not matched to a gene: 9. The CDR3 is 14 amino acids. The full variable domain, with the rest looked up from reference TRBV2 and TRBJ2-1, is EPEVTQTPSHQVTQMGQEVILRCVPISNHLYFYWYRQILGQKVEFLVSFYNNEISEKSEIFDDQFSVERPDGSNFTLKIRSTKLEDSAMYFCARGQAGEYNEQFFGPGTRLTVL.

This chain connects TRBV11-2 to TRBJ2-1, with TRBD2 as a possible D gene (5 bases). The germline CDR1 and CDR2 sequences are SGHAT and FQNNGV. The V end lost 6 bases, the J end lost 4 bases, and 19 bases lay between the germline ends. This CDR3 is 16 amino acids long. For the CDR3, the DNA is TGTGCCAGCAGTGCCGCGATTGGACTTCAATACAATGAGCAGTTCTTC. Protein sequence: CASSAAIGLQYNEQFF.

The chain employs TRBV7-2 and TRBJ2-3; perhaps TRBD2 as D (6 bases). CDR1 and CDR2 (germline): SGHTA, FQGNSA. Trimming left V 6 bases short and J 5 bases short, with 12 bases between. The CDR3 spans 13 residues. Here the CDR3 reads CASRPGAQDTQYF. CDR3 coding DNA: TGTGCCAGCAGGCCGGGAGCGCAAGATACGCAGTATTTT.

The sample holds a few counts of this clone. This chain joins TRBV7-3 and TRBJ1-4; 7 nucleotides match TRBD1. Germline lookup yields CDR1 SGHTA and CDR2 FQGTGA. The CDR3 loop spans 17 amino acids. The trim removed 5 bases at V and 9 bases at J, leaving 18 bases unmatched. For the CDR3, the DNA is TGTGCCAGCAGCCCTACTGGCGGGGGACAGAACTATCAAAAACTGTTTTTT. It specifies CASSPTGGGQNYQKLFF. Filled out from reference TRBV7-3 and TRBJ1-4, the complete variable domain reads GAGVSQTPSNKVTEKGKYVELRCDPISGHTALYWYRQSLGQGPEFLIYFQGTGAADDSGLPNDRFFAVRPEGSVSTLKIQRTERGDSAVYLCASSPTGGGQNYQKLFFGSGTQLSVL.

CDR3 residues: CASSPTGASGGGEQYF. As DNA, the CDR3 is TGTGCCAGCAGCCCGACTGGGGCTAGCGGAGGGGGGGAGCAGTACTTC. This sequence joins TRBV5-6 and TRBJ2-7; a weak D match, TRBD2 (7 bases). V shed 4 bases and J shed 7 bases, with 24 bases lying between them. The CDR3 spans 16 residues. Per germline, CDR1 SGHDT and CDR2 YYEEEE.

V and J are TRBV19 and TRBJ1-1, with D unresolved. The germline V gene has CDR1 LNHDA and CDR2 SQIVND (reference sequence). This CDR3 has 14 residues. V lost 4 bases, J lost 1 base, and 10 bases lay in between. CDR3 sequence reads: CASSTSHGNTEAFF. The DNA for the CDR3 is TGTGCCAGTAGTACCTCACATGGGAACACTGAAGCTTTCTTT. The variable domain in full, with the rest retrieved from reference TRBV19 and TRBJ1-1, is DGGITQSPKYLFRKEGQNVTLSCEQNLNHDAMYWYRQDPGQGLRLIYYSQIVNDFQKGDIAEGYSVSREKKESFPLTVTSAQKNPTAFYLCASSTSHGNTEAFFGQGTRLTVV.

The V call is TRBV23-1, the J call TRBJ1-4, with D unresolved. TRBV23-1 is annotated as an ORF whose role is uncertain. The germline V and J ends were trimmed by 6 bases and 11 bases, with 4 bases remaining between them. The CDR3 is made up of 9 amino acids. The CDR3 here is CASRGKLFF. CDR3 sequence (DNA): TGCGCCAGCAGGGGGAAACTGTTTTTT.

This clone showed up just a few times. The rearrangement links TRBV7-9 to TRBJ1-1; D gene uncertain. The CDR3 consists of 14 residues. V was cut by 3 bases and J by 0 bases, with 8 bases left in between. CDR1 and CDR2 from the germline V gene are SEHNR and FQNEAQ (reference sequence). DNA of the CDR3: TGTGCCAGCAGCTTGGCCCCTATGAACACTGAAGCTTTCTTT. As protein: CASSLAPMNTEAFF. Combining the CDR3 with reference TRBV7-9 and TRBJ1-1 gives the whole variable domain DTGVSQNPRHKITKRGQNVTFRCDPISEHNRLYWYRQTLGQGPEFLTYFQNEAQLEKSRLLSDRFSAERPKGSFSTLEIQRTEQGDSAMYLCASSLAPMNTEAFFGQGTRLTVV.

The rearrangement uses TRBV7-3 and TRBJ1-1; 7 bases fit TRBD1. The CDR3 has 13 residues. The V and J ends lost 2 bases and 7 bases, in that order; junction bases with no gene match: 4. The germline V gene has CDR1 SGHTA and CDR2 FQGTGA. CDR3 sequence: CASSLGRDSEAFF. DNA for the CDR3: TGTGCCAGCAGCTTAGGACGGGACAGTGAAGCTTTCTTT. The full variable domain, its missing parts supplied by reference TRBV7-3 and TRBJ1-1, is GAGVSQTPSNKVTEKGKYVELRCDPISGHTALYWYRQSLGQGPEFLIYFQGTGAADDSGLPNDRFFAVRPEGSVSTLKIQRTERGDSAVYLCASSLGRDSEAFFGQGTRLTVV.

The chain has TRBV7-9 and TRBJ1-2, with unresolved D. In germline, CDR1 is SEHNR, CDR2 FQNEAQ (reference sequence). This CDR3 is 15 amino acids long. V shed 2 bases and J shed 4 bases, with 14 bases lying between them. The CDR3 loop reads CASSLPLGLGYGYTF. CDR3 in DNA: TGTGCCAGCAGCTTACCCTTGGGATTGGGCTATGGCTACACCTTC.

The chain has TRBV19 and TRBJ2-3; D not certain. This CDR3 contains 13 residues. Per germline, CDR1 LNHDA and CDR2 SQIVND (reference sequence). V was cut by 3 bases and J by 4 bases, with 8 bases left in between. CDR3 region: CASSILVSDTQYF. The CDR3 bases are TGTGCCAGTAGTATTCTAGTTTCAGATACGCAGTATTTT.

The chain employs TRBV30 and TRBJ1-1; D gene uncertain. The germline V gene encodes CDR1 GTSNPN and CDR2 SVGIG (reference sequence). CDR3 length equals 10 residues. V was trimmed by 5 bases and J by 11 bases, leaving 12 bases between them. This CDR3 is CAWGNTRAFF. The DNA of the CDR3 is TGTGCCTGGGGGAACACAAGGGCTTTCTTT.

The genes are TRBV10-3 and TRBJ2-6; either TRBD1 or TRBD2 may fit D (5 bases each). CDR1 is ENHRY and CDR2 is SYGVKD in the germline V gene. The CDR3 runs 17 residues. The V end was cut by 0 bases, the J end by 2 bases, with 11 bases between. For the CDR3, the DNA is TGTGCCATCAGTGAGTCCTCTATGGGGGCTGGGGCCAACGTCCTGACTTTC. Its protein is CAISESSMGAGANVLTF.

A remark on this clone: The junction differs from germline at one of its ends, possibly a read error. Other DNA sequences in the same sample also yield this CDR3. This CDR3 is CASSLSSAVGSGANVLTF. The CDR3 DNA reads as TGTGCCAGCAGCTTATCATCGGCAGTGGGCTCTGGGGCTAACGTCCTGACTTTC. The V call is TRBV7-6, the J call TRBJ2-6; the D gene is possibly TRBD1 (5 bases). CDR3 size: 18 residues. Germline CDR1 and CDR2: SGHVS and FNYEAQ.

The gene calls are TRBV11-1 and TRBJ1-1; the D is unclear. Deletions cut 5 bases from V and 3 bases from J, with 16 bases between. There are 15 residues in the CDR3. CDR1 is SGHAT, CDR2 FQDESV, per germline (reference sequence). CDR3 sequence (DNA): TGTGCCAGCAGCCCCCTGCGGACCGCCCACACTGAAGCTTTCTTT. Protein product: CASSPLRTAHTEAFF.

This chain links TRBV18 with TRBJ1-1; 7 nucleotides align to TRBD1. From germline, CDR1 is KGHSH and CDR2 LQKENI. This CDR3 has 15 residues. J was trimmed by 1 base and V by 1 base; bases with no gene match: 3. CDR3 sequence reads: CASSPQAGGNTEAFF. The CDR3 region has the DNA TGTGCCAGCTCACCACAGGCAGGGGGGAACACTGAAGCTTTCTTT. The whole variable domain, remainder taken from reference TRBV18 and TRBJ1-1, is NAGVMQNPRHLVRRRGQEARLRCSPMKGHSHVYWYRQLPEEGLKFMVYLQKENIIDESGMPKERFSAEFPKEGPSILRIQQVVRGDSAAYFCASSPQAGGNTEAFFGQGTRLTVV.

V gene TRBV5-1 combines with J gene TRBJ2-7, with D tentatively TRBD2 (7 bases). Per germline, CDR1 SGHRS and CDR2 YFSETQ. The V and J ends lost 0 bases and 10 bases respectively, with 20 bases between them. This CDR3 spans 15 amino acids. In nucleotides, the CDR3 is TGCGCCAGCAGCTTGGCCGGGGGGCCCCTGTCCCCACAGTACTTC. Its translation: CASSLAGGPLSPQYF. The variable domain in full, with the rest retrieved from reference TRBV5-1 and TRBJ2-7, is KAGVTQTPRYLIKTRGQQVTLSCSPISGHRSVSWYQQTPGQGLQFLFEYFSETQRNKGNFPGRFSGRQFSNSRSEMNVSTLELGDSALYLCASSLAGGPLSPQYFGPGTRLTVT.

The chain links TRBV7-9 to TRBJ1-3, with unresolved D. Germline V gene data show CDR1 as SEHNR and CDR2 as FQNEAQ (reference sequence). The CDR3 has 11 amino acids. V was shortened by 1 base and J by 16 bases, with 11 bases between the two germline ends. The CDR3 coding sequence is TGTGCCAGCAGCTTAGGCAGGCTGGTCTATTTT. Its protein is CASSLGRLVYF.

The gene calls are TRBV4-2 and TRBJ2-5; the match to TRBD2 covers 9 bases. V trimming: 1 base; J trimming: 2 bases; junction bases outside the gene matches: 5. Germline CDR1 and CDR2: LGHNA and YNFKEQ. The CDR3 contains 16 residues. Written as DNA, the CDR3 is TGTGCCAGCAGCCAAGGCGCGGGAGGGTTTCAAGAGACCCAGTACTTC. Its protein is CASSQGAGGFQETQYF.

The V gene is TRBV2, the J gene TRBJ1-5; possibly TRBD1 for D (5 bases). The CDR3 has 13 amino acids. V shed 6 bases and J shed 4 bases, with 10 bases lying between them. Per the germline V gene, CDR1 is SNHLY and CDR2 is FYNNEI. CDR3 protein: CASRGDVNQPQHF. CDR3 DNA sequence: TGTGCCAGCAGGGGGGACGTAAATCAGCCCCAGCATTTT.

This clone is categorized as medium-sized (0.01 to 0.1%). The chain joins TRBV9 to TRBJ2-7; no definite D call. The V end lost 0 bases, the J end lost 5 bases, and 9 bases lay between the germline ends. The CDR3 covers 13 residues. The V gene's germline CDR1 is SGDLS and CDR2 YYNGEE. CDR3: CASSVEGEDEQYF. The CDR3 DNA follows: TGTGCCAGCAGCGTAGAAGGAGAGGACGAGCAGTACTTC.